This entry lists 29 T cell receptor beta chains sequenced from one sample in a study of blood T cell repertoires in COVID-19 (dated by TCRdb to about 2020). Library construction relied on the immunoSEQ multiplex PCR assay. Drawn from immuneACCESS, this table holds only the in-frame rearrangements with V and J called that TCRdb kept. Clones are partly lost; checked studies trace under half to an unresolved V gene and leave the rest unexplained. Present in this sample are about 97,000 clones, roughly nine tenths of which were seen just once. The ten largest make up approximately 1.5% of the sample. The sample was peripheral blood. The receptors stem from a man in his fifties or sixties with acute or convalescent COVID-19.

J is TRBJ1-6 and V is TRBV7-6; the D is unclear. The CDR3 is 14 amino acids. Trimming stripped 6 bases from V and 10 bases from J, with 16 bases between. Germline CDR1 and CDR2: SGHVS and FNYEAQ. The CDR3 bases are TGTGCCAGCAGGGGAGCACGAACGAACTCACCCCTCCACTTT. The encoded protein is CASRGARTNSPLHF.

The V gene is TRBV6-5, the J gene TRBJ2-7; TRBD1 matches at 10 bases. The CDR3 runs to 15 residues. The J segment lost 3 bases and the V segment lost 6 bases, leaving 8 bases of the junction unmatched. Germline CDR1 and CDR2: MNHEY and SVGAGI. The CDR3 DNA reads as TGTGCCAGCAGCCCCACTCGGGACAGGGGCTACGAGCAGTACTTC. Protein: CASSPTRDRGYEQYF.

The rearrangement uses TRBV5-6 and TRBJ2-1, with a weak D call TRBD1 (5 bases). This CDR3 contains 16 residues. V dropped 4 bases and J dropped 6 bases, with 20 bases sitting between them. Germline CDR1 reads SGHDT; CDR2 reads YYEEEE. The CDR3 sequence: CASSHSARATINEQFF. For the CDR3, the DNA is TGTGCCAGCAGCCACTCAGCCAGGGCGACAATCAATGAGCAGTTCTTC.

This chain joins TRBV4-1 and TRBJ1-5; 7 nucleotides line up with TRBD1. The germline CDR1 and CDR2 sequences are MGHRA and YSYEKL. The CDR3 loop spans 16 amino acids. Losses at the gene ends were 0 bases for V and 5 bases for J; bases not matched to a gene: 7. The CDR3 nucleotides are TGCGCCAGCAGCCAAGAGGGATGGACAGGAGATCAGCCCCAGCATTTT. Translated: CASSQEGWTGDQPQHF.

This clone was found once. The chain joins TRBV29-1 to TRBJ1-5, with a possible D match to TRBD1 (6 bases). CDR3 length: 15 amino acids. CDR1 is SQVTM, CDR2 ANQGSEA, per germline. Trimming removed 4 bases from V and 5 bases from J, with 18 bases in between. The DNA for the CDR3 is TGCAGCGTTGGGGGGGCGGGGGCCAAGGATCAGCCCCAGCATTTT. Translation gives CSVGGAGAKDQPQHF.

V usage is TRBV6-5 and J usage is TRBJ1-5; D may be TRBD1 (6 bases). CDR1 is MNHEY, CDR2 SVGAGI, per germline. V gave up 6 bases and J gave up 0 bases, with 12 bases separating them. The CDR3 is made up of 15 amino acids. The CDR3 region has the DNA TGTGCCAGCAGAAGGACAGCAAATAGCAATCAGCCCCAGCATTTT. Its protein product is CASRRTANSNQPQHF.

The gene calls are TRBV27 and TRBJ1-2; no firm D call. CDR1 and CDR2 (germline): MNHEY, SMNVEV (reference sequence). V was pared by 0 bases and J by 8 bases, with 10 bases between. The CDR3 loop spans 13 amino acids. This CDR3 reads CASSLSSGSGYTF. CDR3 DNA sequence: TGTGCCAGCAGTTTATCGAGTGGGAGCGGCTACACCTTC.

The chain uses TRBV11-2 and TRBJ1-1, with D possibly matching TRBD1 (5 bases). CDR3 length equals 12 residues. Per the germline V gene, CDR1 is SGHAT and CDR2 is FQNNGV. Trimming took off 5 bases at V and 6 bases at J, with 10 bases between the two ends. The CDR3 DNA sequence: TGTGCCAGCAGCCCCCGGGGGGCTGAAGCTTTCTTT. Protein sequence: CASSPRGAEAFF.

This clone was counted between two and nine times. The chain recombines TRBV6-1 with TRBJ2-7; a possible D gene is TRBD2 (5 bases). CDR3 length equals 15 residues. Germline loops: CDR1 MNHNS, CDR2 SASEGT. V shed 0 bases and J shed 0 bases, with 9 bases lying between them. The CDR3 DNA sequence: TGTGCCAGCAGTGAAGCCTACACTAGCTCCTACGAGCAGTACGTC. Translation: CASSEAYTSSYEQYV.

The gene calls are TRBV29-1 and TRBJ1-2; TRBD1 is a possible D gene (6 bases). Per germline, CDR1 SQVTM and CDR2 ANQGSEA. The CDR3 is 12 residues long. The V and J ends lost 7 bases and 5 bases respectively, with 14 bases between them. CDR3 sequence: CSASRGGYGYTF. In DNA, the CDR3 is TGCAGCGCTTCCAGGGGCGGGTATGGCTACACCTTC.

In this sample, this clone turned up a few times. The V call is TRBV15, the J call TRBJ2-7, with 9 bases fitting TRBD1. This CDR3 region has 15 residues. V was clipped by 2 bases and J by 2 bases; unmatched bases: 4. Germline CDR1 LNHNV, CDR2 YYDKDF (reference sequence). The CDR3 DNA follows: TGTGCCACCAGCAGAAGCCGGGACAGGGCCTACGAGCAGTACTTC. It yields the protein CATSRSRDRAYEQYF.

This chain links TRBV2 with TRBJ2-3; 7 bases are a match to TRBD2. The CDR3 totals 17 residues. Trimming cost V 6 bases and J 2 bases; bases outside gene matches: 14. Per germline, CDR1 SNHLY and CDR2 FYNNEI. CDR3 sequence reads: CASSHPLVGDYTDTQYF. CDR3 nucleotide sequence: TGTGCCAGCAGCCACCCCCTCGTGGGGGACTACACAGATACGCAGTATTTT.

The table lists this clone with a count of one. This CDR3 is CASSSAGQVVGNTIYF. The CDR3 coding sequence is TGTGCCAGCAGCTCCGCTGGACAAGTCGTAGGAAACACCATATATTTT. The chain couples TRBV7-8 to TRBJ1-3, with a weak D call TRBD1 (5 bases). This CDR3 comprises 16 residues. Trimming shortened V by 4 bases and J by 4 bases, and 17 bases separated the two germline ends. Germline CDR1 is SGHVS and CDR2 is FQNEAQ.

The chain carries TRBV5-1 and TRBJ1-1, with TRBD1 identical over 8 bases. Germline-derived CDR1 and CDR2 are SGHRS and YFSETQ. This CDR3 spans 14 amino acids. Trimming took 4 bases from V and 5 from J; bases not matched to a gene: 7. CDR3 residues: CASSLQGAETEAFF. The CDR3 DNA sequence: TGCGCCAGCAGCCTGCAGGGGGCCGAGACTGAAGCTTTCTTT.

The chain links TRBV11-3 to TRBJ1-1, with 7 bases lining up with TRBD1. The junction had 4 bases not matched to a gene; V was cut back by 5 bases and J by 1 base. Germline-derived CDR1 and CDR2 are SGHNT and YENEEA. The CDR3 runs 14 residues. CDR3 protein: CASSRTGPNTEAFF. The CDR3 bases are TGTGCCAGCAGCCGGACAGGACCGAACACTGAAGCTTTCTTT. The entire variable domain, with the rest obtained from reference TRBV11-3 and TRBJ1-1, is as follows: EAGVVQSPRYKIIEKKQPVAFWCNPISGHNTLYWYLQNLGQGPELLIRYENEEAVDDSQLPKDRFSAERLKGVDSTLKIQPAELGDSAVYLCASSRTGPNTEAFFGQGTRLTVV.

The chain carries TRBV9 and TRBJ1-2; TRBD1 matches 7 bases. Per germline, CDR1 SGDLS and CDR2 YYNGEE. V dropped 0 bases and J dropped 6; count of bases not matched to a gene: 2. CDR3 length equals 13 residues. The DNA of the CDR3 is TGTGCCAGCAGCGTAGAAGGGGGCCATGGCTACACCTTC. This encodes CASSVEGGHGYTF. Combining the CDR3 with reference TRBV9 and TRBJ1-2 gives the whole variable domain DSGVTQTPKHLITATGQRVTLRCSPRSGDLSVYWYQQSLDQGLQFLIQYYNGEERAKGNILERFSAQQFPDLHSELNLSSLELGDSALYFCASSVEGGHGYTFGSGTRLTVV.

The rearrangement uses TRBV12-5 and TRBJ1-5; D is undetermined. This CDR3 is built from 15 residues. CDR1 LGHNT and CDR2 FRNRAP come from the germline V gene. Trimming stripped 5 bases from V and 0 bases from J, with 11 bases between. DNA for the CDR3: TGTGCTAGTGGTCCCTTTACAGTTAGCAATCAGCCCCAGCATTTT. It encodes CASGPFTVSNQPQHF.

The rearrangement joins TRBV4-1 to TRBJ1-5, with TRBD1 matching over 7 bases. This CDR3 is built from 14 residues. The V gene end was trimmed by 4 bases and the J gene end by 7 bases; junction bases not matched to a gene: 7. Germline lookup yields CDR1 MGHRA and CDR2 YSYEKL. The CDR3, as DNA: TGCGCCAGCAGCCTAGGAGGGGGCAGCCAGCCCCAGCATTTT. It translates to CASSLGGGSQPQHF.

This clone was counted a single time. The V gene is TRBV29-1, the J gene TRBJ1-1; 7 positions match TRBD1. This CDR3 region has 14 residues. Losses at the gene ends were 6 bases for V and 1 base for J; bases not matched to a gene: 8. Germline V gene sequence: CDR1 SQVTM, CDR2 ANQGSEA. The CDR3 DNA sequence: TGCAGCGTCTCAGGGGGGAACCCGAACACTGAAGCTTTCTTT. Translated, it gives CSVSGGNPNTEAFF.

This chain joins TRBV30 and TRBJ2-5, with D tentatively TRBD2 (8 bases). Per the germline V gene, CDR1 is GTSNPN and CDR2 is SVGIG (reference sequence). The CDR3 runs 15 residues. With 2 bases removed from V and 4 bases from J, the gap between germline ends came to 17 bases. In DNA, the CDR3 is TGTGCCTGGAGTCACTACAGGGGACTAGGAGAGACCCAGTACTTC. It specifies CAWSHYRGLGETQYF.

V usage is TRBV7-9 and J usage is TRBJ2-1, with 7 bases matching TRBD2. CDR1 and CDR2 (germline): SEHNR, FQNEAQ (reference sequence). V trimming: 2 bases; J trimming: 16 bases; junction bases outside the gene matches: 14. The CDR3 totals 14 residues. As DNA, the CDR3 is TGTGCCAGCAGCTTAACGGGGGGATTACTTCATAGTTTCTTC. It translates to CASSLTGGLLHSFF.

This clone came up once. The CDR3 DNA reads TGTGCCAGTAGTACCGATACTAGCGGGGATTCAGATACGCAGTATTTT. This codes for CASSTDTSGDSDTQYF. The chain links TRBV19 to TRBJ2-3; 10 bases align to TRBD2. Losses at the gene ends were 4 bases for V and 4 bases for J; bases not matched to a gene: 8. Germline-derived CDR1 and CDR2 are LNHDA and SQIVND (reference sequence). This CDR3 has 16 residues.

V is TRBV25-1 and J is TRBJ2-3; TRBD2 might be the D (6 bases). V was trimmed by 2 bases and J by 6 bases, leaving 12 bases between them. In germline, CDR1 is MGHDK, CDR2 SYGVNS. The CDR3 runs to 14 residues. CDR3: CASSEVGGEDTQYF. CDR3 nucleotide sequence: TGTGCCAGCAGTGAAGTCGGGGGAGAGGATACGCAGTATTTT.

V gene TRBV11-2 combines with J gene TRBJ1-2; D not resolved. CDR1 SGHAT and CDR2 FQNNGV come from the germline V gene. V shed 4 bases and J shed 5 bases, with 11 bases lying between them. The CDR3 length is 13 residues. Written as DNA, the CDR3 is TGTGCCAGCAGCTCACCGCCCGGTTATGGCTACACCTTC. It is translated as CASSSPPGYGYTF.

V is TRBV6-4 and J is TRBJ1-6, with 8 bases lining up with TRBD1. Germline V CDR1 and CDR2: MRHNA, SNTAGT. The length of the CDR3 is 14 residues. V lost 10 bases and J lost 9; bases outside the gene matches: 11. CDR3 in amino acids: CATPDRVISSPLHF. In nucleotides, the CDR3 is TGTGCCACTCCGGACAGGGTCATAAGTTCACCCCTCCACTTT.

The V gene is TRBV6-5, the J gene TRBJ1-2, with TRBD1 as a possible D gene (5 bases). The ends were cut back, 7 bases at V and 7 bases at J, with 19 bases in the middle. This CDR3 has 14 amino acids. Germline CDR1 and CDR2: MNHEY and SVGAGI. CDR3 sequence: CASNIDSAKGGYTF. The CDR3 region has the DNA TGTGCCAGCAATATTGACAGTGCCAAGGGTGGCTACACCTTC.

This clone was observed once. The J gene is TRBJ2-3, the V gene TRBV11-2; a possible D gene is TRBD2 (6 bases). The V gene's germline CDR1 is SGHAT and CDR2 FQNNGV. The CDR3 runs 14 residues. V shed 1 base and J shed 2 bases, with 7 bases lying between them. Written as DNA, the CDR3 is TGTGCCAGCAGCTTAGCGGGGGTCACAGATACGCAGTATTTT. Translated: CASSLAGVTDTQYF.

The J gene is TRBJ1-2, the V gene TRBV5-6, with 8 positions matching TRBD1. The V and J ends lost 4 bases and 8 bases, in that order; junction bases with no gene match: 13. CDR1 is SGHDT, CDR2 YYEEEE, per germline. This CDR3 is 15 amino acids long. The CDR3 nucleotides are TGTGCCAGCAGCGTCCCCGGTCAGGGGGCGACGGGCTACACCTTC. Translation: CASSVPGQGATGYTF.

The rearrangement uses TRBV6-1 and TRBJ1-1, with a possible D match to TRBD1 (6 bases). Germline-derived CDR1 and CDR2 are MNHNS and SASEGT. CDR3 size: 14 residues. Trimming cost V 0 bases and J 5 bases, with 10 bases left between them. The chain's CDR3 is CASSEAGGRTEAFF. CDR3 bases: TGTGCCAGCAGTGAAGCGGGGGGGCGAACTGAAGCTTTCTTT.